Here is one T cell receptor beta chain with its context. Its antigen is still unknown. This record belongs to a study of shared clonotypes between healthy human individuals. Overall study context: Each donor's CD8 memory used one plate, CD8 naive two, each CD4 subset three.

CDR3 length equals 12 residues. V was clipped by 4 bases and J by 7 bases, with 9 bases between them. Germline CDR1 and CDR2: SGHRS and YFSETQ. General study findings and limits: Tissue TCR repertoires likely differ from these blood-only repertoires.

CD45RO-negative cells were positively selected for CCR7, leaving out terminally differentiated effector memory CD45RA+ cells. Each of the donors was a healthy adult who was HIV-negative and had not had a recent acute infection or vaccination. TCRdb's table, derived via immunoSEQ multiplex PCR, lists solely in-frame clones and lacks some. The data show roughly 770,000 clones, with roughly 96% seen just once and less than 0.25% held by the top ten. This sequence joins TRBV5-1 and TRBJ2-1; D might be TRBD1 (5 bases). The sequence was obtained from a man aged 25 to 40 in good health. The source material was naive CD8+ T cells sorted from blood. CDR3 bases: TGCGCCAGCAGCGTTAACAGGAATGAGCAGTTCTTC. This encodes CASSVNRNEQFF.